This T cell receptor (beta chain) was retrieved from a study of control samples from healthy donors and cancer patients. Libraries were prepared by immunoSEQ multiplex PCR; TCRdb keeps only in-frame clonotypes and omits some of them. This table holds about 160,000 clones, roughly 94% found once. The CDR3 is 20 amino acids. Sequencing was performed on PBMCs. This chain links TRBV21-1 with TRBJ2-3; the D call TRBD2 from the table was never checked on the DNA. TRBV21-1 is a pseudogene segment. The receptor was isolated from a man in his 60s with colorectal cancer. DNA of the CDR3: TGTGCCAGCAGCAAAGTAGGAGGCTTGCTCCGCGGGGGATGCACAGATACGCAGTATTTT. Its protein product is CASSKVGGLLRGGCTDTQYF.